This T cell receptor beta chain was profiled in a study of blood T cell repertoires in COVID-19. Whole-study context: From T cells, B-cell-depleted T cells, or PBMCs came the material, which was cDNA or gDNA.

The CDR3 covers 17 residues. Germline lookup yields CDR1 MGHRA and CDR2 YSYEKL. V lost 1 base, J lost 7 bases, and 23 bases lay in between. As handled by the study authors: Estimation of nucleated cell counts relied on the amplification of reference gene primers. Some clones are missing from TCRdb's copy, which holds only in-frame ones; the method was immunoSEQ multiplex PCR. The V and J calls and clone size are taken from that table; D and trimming were inferred from the DNA. The sample has around 130,000 clones, roughly 87% seen once. This clone appeared a few times. Allocation to cohorts depended on clinical history reported by the participants. Donors in Cohort 3 who had recovered were those with two negative PCRs, healthcare professional clearance, or resolution of their symptoms.

The sample consisted of PBMCs or T cells enriched from blood (not recorded which). The TCR comes from a man aged 25-40 years who had recovered from COVID-19. This chain joins TRBV4-1 and TRBJ2-7, with D maybe TRBD2 (6 bases). The CDR3 loop reads CASSQGVTLGRIGEQYF. The CDR3 nucleotides read TGCGCCAGCAGCCAAGGAGTGACGCTGGGGAGGATTGGTGAGCAGTACTTC.